The clone carrying this T cell receptor (beta chain) was seen a handful of times. The antigen is undetermined. This specimen belongs to a study of hypomethylating agent response in myelodysplastic syndrome. Whole-study context: Mean age was 72.2 +/- 6.3 years; diploid cytogenetics predominated. Study results and caveats: After treatment, novel clonotypes emerged more in responders, contracted ones more in non-responders. After hypomethylating agent treatment, diversity and clonality showed no significant change, overall or by response.

The junction had 0 bases not matched to a gene; V was cut back by 0 bases and J by 4 bases. CDR3 length equals 15 residues. Germline CDR1 reads LGHNA; CDR2 reads YNFKEQ. Some clones are missing from TCRdb's copy, which holds only in-frame ones; the method was immunoSEQ multiplex PCR. The sample shows 2,500 to 4,000 clones, 87% of them seen only once. The analysis used unsorted bulk bone marrow, not T-cell subsets. The TCR was taken from a human donor with myelodysplastic syndrome. This specimen consisted of bone marrow, obtained before or after starting hypomethylating agent treatment for myelodysplastic syndrome (not recorded which). The rearrangement joins TRBV4-2 to TRBJ2-3; 11 nucleotides line up with TRBD2. The CDR3, as DNA: TGTGCCAGCAGCCAAGAACTAGCGGGAGCAGATACGCAGTATTTT. It translates to CASSQELAGADTQYF.